These 11 T cell receptor beta chains were sequenced from one sample in a study of T-cell reconstitution after alpha-beta-depleted transplantation in children. Unique molecular identifiers tagged the TCRbeta library. MiXCR, run by TCRdb on the PCR reads, gives a single entry per CDR3 protein. This table holds about 360,000 distinct CDR3 sequences, 10% to 15% found once. The sequencing here drew on PBMCs, taken from the stem cell graft. Source of these receptors: a human donor who donated a stem cell graft to a child with Fanconi anemia.

CDR3 sequence (DNA): TGCAGTGCTGACGACAGGGCGGGAGGCTACACCTTC. Protein product: CSADDRAGGYTF. This chain connects TRBV20-1 to TRBJ1-2, with 7 bases aligning to TRBD1. This CDR3 region has 12 residues. Germline V lookup: CDR1 DFQATT, CDR2 SNEGSKA (reference sequence). Germline trimming cut 5 bases from V and 8 bases from J; bases unmatched to any gene: 8.

V usage is TRBV3-1 and J usage is TRBJ2-1, with D unclear. From germline, CDR1 is LGHDT and CDR2 YNNKEL (reference sequence). V lost 0 bases and J 9 bases, leaving 6 bases between the germline ends. This CDR3 is 12 amino acids long. The CDR3 DNA is TGTGCCAGCAGCCAAGACATAATTGAGCAGTTCTTC. As protein: CASSQDIIEQFF.

The V gene is TRBV9, the J gene TRBJ1-1, with D hard to call. Germline lookup yields CDR1 SGDLS and CDR2 YYNGEE. CDR3 length equals 14 residues. V lost 0 bases to trimming and J lost 6 bases, with 12 bases between them. The CDR3 reads CASSVGAGAAEAFF. CDR3 nucleotide sequence: TGTGCCAGCAGCGTAGGGGCCGGAGCGGCTGAAGCTTTCTTT. Full variable domain (missing parts from reference TRBV9 and TRBJ1-1): DSGVTQTPKHLITATGQRVTLRCSPRSGDLSVYWYQQSLDQGLQFLIQYYNGEERAKGNILERFSAQQFPDLHSELNLSSLELGDSALYFCASSVGAGAAEAFFGQGTRLTVV.

The rearrangement joins TRBV5-1 to TRBJ1-6, with D possibly being TRBD1 (5 bases). Trimming shortened V by 1 base and J by 5 bases, and 10 bases separated the two germline ends. The CDR3 contains 15 residues. Germline V gene lookup returns CDR1 SGHRS and CDR2 YFSETQ. The CDR3 bases are TGCGCCAGCAGCTTGTCGGACACCCATAATTCACCCCTCCACTTT. It yields the protein CASSLSDTHNSPLHF.

This clonotype showed up just a few times. The V call is TRBV4-2, the J call TRBJ2-4, with TRBD2 matching over 8 bases. There are 16 residues in the CDR3. The V segment lost 0 bases and the J segment 7 bases; nucleotides outside the gene matches: 8. In germline, CDR1 is LGHNA, CDR2 YNFKEQ. The CDR3 loop reads CASSQELARGVNIQYF. CDR3 nucleotides: TGTGCCAGCAGCCAAGAACTGGCGCGGGGGGTGAACATTCAGTACTTC.

The sample holds a few counts of this clonotype. V is TRBV4-2 and J is TRBJ2-3, with 8 bases matching TRBD2. CDR1 and CDR2 (germline): LGHNA, YNFKEQ. The CDR3 consists of 15 residues. V lost 4 bases and J lost 5; bases outside the gene matches: 8. The DNA of the CDR3 is TGTGCCAGCAGCCCGTTCGGGGGGGTTGGAGATACGCAGTATTTT. As protein: CASSPFGGVGDTQYF.

The gene calls are TRBV11-3 and TRBJ2-1; the match to TRBD2 covers 7 bases. J was trimmed by 5 bases and V by 1 base; bases with no gene match: 11. The CDR3 spans 17 residues. Germline V gene data show CDR1 as SGHNT and CDR2 as YENEEA. As DNA, the CDR3 is TGTGCCAGCAGCTTAGCAGCGGGGACCTCGGGTAACAATGAGCAGTTCTTC. Translation: CASSLAAGTSGNNEQFF. Looking up the rest from reference TRBV11-3 and TRBJ2-1 gives the full variable domain: EAGVVQSPRYKIIEKKQPVAFWCNPISGHNTLYWYLQNLGQGPELLIRYENEEAVDDSQLPKDRFSAERLKGVDSTLKIQPAELGDSAVYLCASSLAAGTSGNNEQFFGPGTRLTVL.

This rearrangement joins TRBV7-2 to TRBJ2-7, with 8 bases lining up with TRBD1. Trimming cost V 3 bases and J 4 bases; bases outside gene matches: 8. The CDR3 consists of 15 residues. CDR1 is SGHTA, CDR2 FQGNSA, per germline. The CDR3 region has the DNA TGTGCCAGCAGCTTTACGGCAGGGGGCGTATACGAGCAGTACTTC. This codes for CASSFTAGGVYEQYF.

This clonotype was detected ten times or more. J is TRBJ2-1 and V is TRBV20-1, with 8 bases aligning to TRBD2. This CDR3 is built from 12 residues. Germline loops: CDR1 DFQATT, CDR2 SNEGSKA (reference sequence). CDR3 DNA: TGCAGCTTGGGGCGGGGGGTCGGGGAGCAGTTCTTC. Translating gives CSLGRGVGEQFF.

This clonotype was seen a handful of times. The chain recombines TRBV20-1 with TRBJ2-7; D gene uncertain. The CDR3 has 12 residues. Germline CDR1 DFQATT, CDR2 SNEGSKA (reference sequence). V shed 0 bases and J shed 3 bases, with 6 bases lying between them. The CDR3 is CSAREGFYEQYF. The CDR3 DNA follows: TGCAGTGCTAGAGAGGGTTTCTACGAGCAGTACTTC.

This clonotype was counted a few times. The rearrangement joins TRBV18 to TRBJ2-4; either TRBD1 or TRBD2 may fit D (5 bases each). Germline CDR1 reads KGHSH; CDR2 reads LQKENI. The CDR3 is made up of 15 amino acids. Trimming removed 2 bases from V and 7 bases from J, with 15 bases in between. CDR3 nucleotide sequence: TGTGCCAGCTCACCAGGCAGGGTTGGGGAGAACATTCAGTACTTC. Protein product: CASSPGRVGENIQYF.